This T cell receptor (beta chain) was recovered during a study of T cell repertoires in cytomegalovirus infection. General study points: Clonotypes of TCR beta that were HLA-C-restricted and CMV-specific dominated the ex vivo response.

TCRdb recomputed calls from the reads with MiXCR, one row per CDR3 protein. This sample carries roughly 990,000 distinct CDR3 sequences, roughly 30% of them seen once, and the ten largest clones take around an eighth. This clonotype was detected a few times. The antigen remains unidentified. The clonotype originates from a human donor in good health (CMV status not recorded). Some clones in this sample may be carry-over from other donors' samples. The material sequenced was cultured CD8+ T cells from PBMCs, taken from culture after CMV antigen stimulation.

CDR3 coding DNA: TGTGCCAGCAGTGAATGGGGACAGGGGGCTTCCTACGAGCAGTACGTC. Residues: CASSEWGQGASYEQYV. This sequence joins TRBV6-1 and TRBJ2-7, with 12 bases matching TRBD1. Germline CDR1 MNHNS, CDR2 SASEGT. V shed 2 bases, J shed 1 base, and the junction held 3 bases outside the gene matches. CDR3 length equals 16 residues.